Below, 23 T cell receptor beta chains from the same sample are listed, as sequenced in a study of blood T cell repertoires in COVID-19. This table comes from immunoSEQ multiplex PCR, and its TCRdb copy is limited to in-frame clones, with some not included. The repertoire holds about 74,000 clones, roughly 88% seen once, with 1.9% in the top ten. Sequenced material: peripheral blood. The receptors here all came from an elderly woman with active or convalescent COVID-19.

This sequence joins TRBV14 and TRBJ2-5; the match to TRBD1 covers 8 bases. CDR1 SGHDN and CDR2 FVKESK come from the germline V gene. Trimming removed 0 bases from V and 5 bases from J; junction bases left unmatched: 8. CDR3 length: 16 amino acids. CDR3 nucleotide sequence: TGTGCCAGCAGCCAAGACTACAGGGGGAGGTATGAGACCCAGTACTTC. This encodes CASSQDYRGRYETQYF.

The V gene is TRBV5-4, the J gene TRBJ1-1; possible D gene TRBD1, 5 bases. Per germline, CDR1 SGHNT and CDR2 YYREEE (reference sequence). This CDR3 region has 14 residues. Trimming pared 4 bases from V and 0 bases from J, leaving 10 bases between. CDR3 DNA: TGTGCCAGCAGCCCGGGACTGATGAACACTGAAGCTTTCTTT. Translation: CASSPGLMNTEAFF. The entire variable domain, with the rest obtained from reference TRBV5-4 and TRBJ1-1, is as follows: ETGVTQSPTHLIKTRGQQVTLRCSSQSGHNTVSWYQQALGQGPQFIFQYYREEENGRGNFPPRFSGLQFPNYSSELNVNALELDDSALYLCASSPGLMNTEAFFGQGTRLTVV.

This clone appeared a single time. The CDR3 reads CASSLVAGGNEQFF. CDR3 DNA sequence: TGCGCCAGCAGCTTGGTCGCGGGAGGCAATGAGCAGTTCTTC. The J gene is TRBJ2-1, the V gene TRBV5-1; TRBD2 aligns across 8 bases. V trimming: 0 bases; J trimming: 6 bases; junction bases outside the gene matches: 2. This CDR3 is 14 amino acids long. Germline V gives CDR1 SGHRS, CDR2 YFSETQ. Full variable domain (remainder filled in from reference TRBV5-1 and TRBJ2-1): KAGVTQTPRYLIKTRGQQVTLSCSPISGHRSVSWYQQTPGQGLQFLFEYFSETQRNKGNFPGRFSGRQFSNSRSEMNVSTLELGDSALYLCASSLVAGGNEQFFGPGTRLTVL.

The V and J genes are TRBV6-5 and TRBJ1-2; TRBD1 agrees at 7 bases. This CDR3 spans 14 amino acids. With V trimmed by 10 bases and J by 4 bases, 12 bases remained unmatched. Germline lookup yields CDR1 MNHEY and CDR2 SVGAGI. The CDR3 region has the DNA TGTGCCACTAACGCAGTGACAGGGTCCTATGGCTACACCTTC. Residues: CATNAVTGSYGYTF.

This chain joins TRBV6-2 or TRBV6-3 and TRBJ2-5; D uncertain. V lost 5 bases to trimming and J lost 5 bases, with 6 bases between them. Germline V lookup: CDR1 MNHEY, CDR2 SVGEGT. The CDR3 has 11 residues. This chain's CDR3 is CASSIFETQYF. CDR3 nucleotides: TGTGCCAGCAGTATATTCGAGACCCAGTACTTC.

The chain combines TRBV14 with TRBJ2-7, with D perhaps matching TRBD1 (6 bases). The CDR3 runs to 17 residues. Germline CDR1 reads SGHDN; CDR2 reads FVKESK. V was clipped by 4 bases and J by 0 bases, with 19 bases between them. The CDR3, as DNA: TGTGCCAGCAGCCCTCTCCGAGGTCGGGACACCTCCTACGAGCAGTACTTC. It is translated as CASSPLRGRDTSYEQYF.

This chain joins TRBV9 and TRBJ1-1, with no clear D. Per germline, CDR1 SGDLS and CDR2 YYNGEE. CDR3 length: 16 amino acids. Trimming stripped 0 bases from V and 3 bases from J, with 15 bases between. The CDR3 here is CASSVGVSKSHTEAFF. In DNA form, the CDR3 reads TGTGCCAGCAGCGTAGGAGTGAGCAAATCCCACACTGAAGCTTTCTTT. The variable domain in full, with the rest retrieved from reference TRBV9 and TRBJ1-1, is DSGVTQTPKHLITATGQRVTLRCSPRSGDLSVYWYQQSLDQGLQFLIQYYNGEERAKGNILERFSAQQFPDLHSELNLSSLELGDSALYFCASSVGVSKSHTEAFFGQGTRLTVV.

V gene TRBV7-8 combines with J gene TRBJ2-3; 9 nucleotides line up with TRBD1. V lost 5 bases, J lost 1 base, and 10 bases stayed unmatched. Germline V lookup: CDR1 SGHVS, CDR2 FQNEAQ. The CDR3 is 17 residues long. For the CDR3, the DNA is TGTGCCAGCAGCCAAACTAACAGGGGGCCCCGCACAGATACGCAGTATTTT. Its translation: CASSQTNRGPRTDTQYF.

This sequence joins TRBV7-9 and TRBJ1-3, with TRBD1 as a possible D gene (6 bases). Deletions cut 0 bases from V and 3 bases from J, with 12 bases between. Germline-derived CDR1 and CDR2 are SEHNR and FQNEAQ (reference sequence). CDR3 length equals 16 residues. The CDR3 loop reads CASSLAAGASGNTIYF. The DNA of the CDR3 is TGTGCCAGCAGCTTAGCGGCAGGGGCGAGTGGAAACACCATATATTTT.

V is TRBV6-6 and J is TRBJ2-7; possible D gene TRBD1, 6 bases. V was cut by 2 bases and J by 0 bases, with 11 bases left in between. Germline lookup yields CDR1 MNHNY and CDR2 SVGAGI (reference sequence). This CDR3 is built from 15 residues. The CDR3 is CASSYVQGSSYEQYF. CDR3 nucleotide sequence: TGTGCCAGCAGTTACGTCCAGGGGAGCTCCTACGAGCAGTACTTC.

J is TRBJ2-7 and V is TRBV5-1, with 8 bases matching TRBD1. V lost 0 bases, J lost 6 bases, and 8 bases stayed unmatched. The CDR3 is made up of 15 amino acids. CDR1 is SGHRS, CDR2 YFSETQ, per germline. The CDR3 nucleotides read TGCGCCAGCAGCTTGGGCCCACAGGGACAGGCCGAGCAGTACTTC. This gives the protein CASSLGPQGQAEQYF.

The chain carries TRBV29-1 and TRBJ2-3; D gene uncertain. V was trimmed by 5 bases and J by 0 bases, leaving 12 bases between them. The CDR3 totals 14 residues. CDR1 and CDR2 (germline): SQVTM, ANQGSEA. CDR3 DNA: TGCAGCGTTCGTGTAGCTGGGAGCACAGATACGCAGTATTTT. This codes for CSVRVAGSTDTQYF.

This clone appeared once. The rearrangement links TRBV9 to TRBJ2-3, with 10 bases fitting TRBD2. V trimming: 4 bases; J trimming: 5 bases; junction bases outside the gene matches: 4. Per the germline V gene, CDR1 is SGDLS and CDR2 is YYNGEE. The CDR3 sequence is 14 residues long. The CDR3 DNA reads TGTGCCAGCAGCTATCGACTAGCGGGAGATACGCAGTATTTT. Encoded protein: CASSYRLAGDTQYF. Combining the CDR3 with reference TRBV9 and TRBJ2-3 gives the whole variable domain DSGVTQTPKHLITATGQRVTLRCSPRSGDLSVYWYQQSLDQGLQFLIQYYNGEERAKGNILERFSAQQFPDLHSELNLSSLELGDSALYFCASSYRLAGDTQYFGPGTRLTVL.

The chain combines TRBV5-1 with TRBJ1-5; 8 bases are a match to TRBD1. The CDR3 is made up of 14 amino acids. With 0 bases clipped from V and 5 bases from J, the junction kept 1 base outside the gene matches. Germline V gene lookup returns CDR1 SGHRS and CDR2 YFSETQ. CDR3 in DNA: TGCGCCAGCAGCTTGGCAGGGGGCGATCAGCCCCAGCATTTT. This gives the protein CASSLAGGDQPQHF.

The chain links TRBV19 to TRBJ2-7; 8 nucleotides line up with TRBD1. The CDR3 is 15 amino acids. The junction had 7 bases not matched to a gene; V was cut back by 4 bases and J by 2 bases. The germline V gene encodes CDR1 LNHDA and CDR2 SQIVND (reference sequence). The CDR3 sequence: CASSRPGQAPYEQYF. The CDR3 bases are TGTGCCAGTAGTAGACCGGGACAGGCTCCCTACGAGCAGTACTTC.

This clone has only one observation. The chain uses TRBV4-1 and TRBJ2-3; D possibly corresponds to TRBD2 (5 bases). Germline CDR1 is MGHRA and CDR2 is YSYEKL. The germline V and J ends were trimmed by 1 base and 4 bases, with 12 bases remaining between them. CDR3 length: 15 residues. CDR3 in amino acids: CASSQGAGTADTQYF. In DNA, the CDR3 is TGCGCCAGCAGCCAAGGCGCGGGTACGGCAGATACGCAGTATTTT.

The chain couples TRBV11-1 to TRBJ2-5; D might be TRBD1 (6 bases). The germline V and J ends were trimmed by 4 bases and 1 base, with 10 bases remaining between them. The CDR3 sequence is 14 residues long. The germline gives CDR1 SGHAT, CDR2 FQDESV (reference sequence). The DNA for the CDR3 is TGTGCCAGCAGCTGGGGGCGGGTCCAAGAGACCCAGTACTTC. It translates to CASSWGRVQETQYF.

V is TRBV11-3 and J is TRBJ1-3; the match to TRBD1 covers 7 bases. The CDR3 contains 14 residues. CDR1 is SGHNT and CDR2 is YENEEA in the germline V gene. Trimming at V came to 5 bases and at J to 8 bases, leaving 9 bases not matched to a gene. The CDR3 here is CASSPRTGEHTIYF. The CDR3 coding sequence is TGTGCCAGCAGCCCCAGGACAGGAGAACACACCATATATTTT.

The chain couples TRBV19 to TRBJ1-6, with TRBD1 as a possible D gene (5 bases). The CDR3 has 13 amino acids. V gave up 10 bases and J gave up 7 bases, with 14 bases separating them. CDR1 is LNHDA and CDR2 is SQIVND in the germline V gene (reference sequence). The CDR3 region has the DNA TGTGCCACCGCGGGACGGTCAAATTCACCCCTCCACTTT. Amino acids: CATAGRSNSPLHF.

The V and J genes are TRBV29-1 and TRBJ2-1; 7 bases match TRBD1. J gave up 4 bases and V 0 bases, and 6 bases lay outside the gene matches. CDR1 and CDR2 from the germline V gene are SQVTM and ANQGSEA. The CDR3 consists of 15 residues. The CDR3 reads CSVEDPRQGYNEQFF. The CDR3 nucleotides read TGCAGCGTTGAAGATCCTCGACAGGGTTACAATGAGCAGTTCTTC.

This clone was picked up a small number of times. This sequence joins TRBV6-5 and TRBJ2-7; possible D gene TRBD2, 6 bases. The V gene lost 8 bases and the J gene lost 2 bases, with 19 bases spanning the gap. This CDR3 region has 15 residues. Per the germline V gene, CDR1 is MNHEY and CDR2 is SVGAGI. CDR3 bases: TGTGCCAGCCGACGATCAGCGGGTCGTCCCTACGAGCAGTACTTC. Protein sequence: CASRRSAGRPYEQYF.

The V gene is TRBV6-2 or TRBV6-3, the J gene TRBJ2-5, with D possibly TRBD2 on 6 matching bases. Trimming took off 6 bases at V and 5 bases at J, with 13 bases between the two ends. Germline V gene data show CDR1 as MNHEY and CDR2 as SVGEGT. CDR3 size: 13 residues. This CDR3 is CASSHPGRETQYF. As DNA, the CDR3 is TGTGCCAGCAGCCATCCAGGGAGGGAGACCCAGTACTTC.

This chain uses TRBV11-2 with TRBJ1-1; possibly TRBD1 for D (5 bases). Trimming cost V 5 bases and J 1 base, with 14 bases left between them. The CDR3 contains 15 residues. Germline loops: CDR1 SGHAT, CDR2 FQNNGV. The CDR3 DNA reads as TGTGCCAGCAGCGTTGGGGGGACCGCGAACACTGAAGCTTTCTTT. Amino acid sequence: CASSVGGTANTEAFF.